These 29 T cell receptor beta chains originate from one sample sequenced in a study of blood T cell repertoires in COVID-19. Profiling relied on immunoSEQ multiplex PCR, and the TCRdb table lists in-frame clones only, not all of them. The table shows 250,000 to 350,000 clones, with around 87% occurring only once. The sequenced sample was peripheral blood. These receptor sequences come from a woman in her forties or fifties who had recovered from COVID-19.

This chain links TRBV4-2 with TRBJ2-3; tentative D call: TRBD1 (6 bases). Germline CDR1 and CDR2: LGHNA and YNFKEQ. V gave up 1 base and J gave up 4 bases, with 15 bases separating them. The CDR3 runs to 16 residues. CDR3 bases: TGTGCCAGCAGCCAAGCCAGCAGGGGTTCAGCAGATACGCAGTATTTT. Protein sequence: CASSQASRGSADTQYF.

The chain uses TRBV7-9 and TRBJ1-4, with D perhaps TRBD1 (5 bases). Germline loops: CDR1 SEHNR, CDR2 FQNEAQ (reference sequence). This CDR3 has 15 amino acids. V was trimmed by 0 bases and J by 6 bases, leaving 11 bases between them. This chain's CDR3 is CASSLAYGAYEKLFF. For the CDR3, the DNA is TGTGCCAGCAGCTTAGCATATGGGGCTTATGAAAAACTGTTTTTT. The whole variable domain, remainder taken from reference TRBV7-9 and TRBJ1-4, is DTGVSQNPRHKITKRGQNVTFRCDPISEHNRLYWYRQTLGQGPEFLTYFQNEAQLEKSRLLSDRFSAERPKGSFSTLEIQRTEQGDSAMYLCASSLAYGAYEKLFFGSGTQLSVL.

V is TRBV29-1 and J is TRBJ2-2, with D possibly matching TRBD1 (6 bases). The CDR3 sequence is 12 residues long. The germline V gene encodes CDR1 SQVTM and CDR2 ANQGSEA. Between the trimmed V and J ends, which lost 6 bases and 6 bases, there was a span of 11 bases. The CDR3 nucleotides are TGCAGCGTCGCACAGGGAGCCGGGGAGCTGTTTTTT. It yields the protein CSVAQGAGELFF.

This rearrangement joins TRBV28 to TRBJ2-2, with 7 bases aligning to TRBD2. The germline V gene encodes CDR1 MDHEN and CDR2 SYDVKM. This CDR3 has 14 amino acids. V lost 10 bases and J lost 5; bases outside the gene matches: 10. The CDR3 nucleotides are TGTGCCACTGGGGGAGGGCCGGGAACCGGGGAGCTGTTTTTT. Protein product: CATGGGPGTGELFF.

This clone was counted only a few times. The chain links TRBV29-1 to TRBJ2-1; the match to TRBD1 covers 7 bases. The germline V gene has CDR1 SQVTM and CDR2 ANQGSEA. The CDR3 runs to 16 residues. V shed 0 bases and J 6 bases; nucleotides not matched to a gene: 11. CDR3 loop: CSVEDPTGQNLNEQFF. CDR3 coding DNA: TGCAGCGTTGAAGACCCGACAGGGCAGAACCTCAATGAGCAGTTCTTC.

The chain joins TRBV19 to TRBJ1-2; 9 nucleotides match TRBD1. Per germline, CDR1 LNHDA and CDR2 SQIVND (reference sequence). The CDR3 totals 14 residues. J gave up 7 bases and V 5 bases, and 8 bases lay outside the gene matches. CDR3 in amino acids: CASSPWTGAGGYTF. The DNA for the CDR3 is TGTGCCAGTAGTCCCTGGACAGGGGCGGGTGGCTACACCTTC.

The genes are TRBV3-1 (or the pseudogene TRBV3-2) and TRBJ2-7; D unresolved. The CDR3 is 15 residues long. V lost 0 bases, J lost 2 bases, and 11 bases lay in between. Germline V gene lookup returns CDR1 LGHDT and CDR2 YNNKEL (reference sequence). The CDR3 nucleotides read TGTGCCAGCAGCCAAGAAATAGCCCTCGCCTACGAGCAGTACTTC. It specifies CASSQEIALAYEQYF.

This chain links TRBV30 with TRBJ1-1; 9 nucleotides line up with TRBD1. V lost 8 bases to trimming and J lost 11 bases; unmatched junction nucleotides: 18. CDR1 and CDR2 (germline): GTSNPN, SVGIG (reference sequence). CDR3 length: 14 amino acids. CDR3 amino acids: CAGAEDRGREGAFF. The CDR3 DNA sequence: TGTGCCGGGGCCGAGGACAGGGGACGAGAAGGGGCTTTCTTT. The variable domain in full, completed from reference TRBV30 and TRBJ1-1, reads SQTIHQWPATLVQPVGSPLSLECTVEGTSNPNLYWYRQAAGRGLQLLFYSVGIGQISSEVPQNLSASRPQDRQFILSSKKLLLSDSGFYLCAGAEDRGREGAFFGQGTRLTVV.

This chain links TRBV14 with TRBJ2-5, with 7 positions matching TRBD1. The germline CDR1 and CDR2 sequences are SGHDN and FVKESK. The CDR3 runs 14 residues. After removal of 1 base from V and 6 bases from J, the junction contained 5 bases not matched to a gene. CDR3 DNA sequence: TGTGCCAGCAGCCAAGCGTCAGGGGGAAAGACCCAGTACTTC. This encodes CASSQASGGKTQYF.

V usage is TRBV28 and J usage is TRBJ2-5, with TRBD2 identical over 12 bases. The length of the CDR3 is 16 residues. V lost 6 bases, J lost 2 bases, and 7 bases stayed unmatched. The germline gives CDR1 MDHEN, CDR2 SYDVKM. DNA of the CDR3: TGTGCCAGCAGACGTGGGACTAGCGGGCCTCAAGAGACCCAGTACTTC. It specifies CASRRGTSGPQETQYF.

V usage is TRBV29-1 and J usage is TRBJ1-1; TRBD1 agrees at 8 bases. Germline CDR1 and CDR2: SQVTM and ANQGSEA. Unmatched junction bases numbered 6, after V lost 5 bases and J lost 4 bases. The CDR3 contains 13 residues. The DNA for the CDR3 is TGCAGCGTTCGTCCAACAGGGGGCACTGAAGCTTTCTTT. Protein sequence: CSVRPTGGTEAFF.

The V call is TRBV6-5, the J call TRBJ2-3, with D possibly TRBD2 on 5 matching bases. Trimming removed 10 bases at V and 3 bases at J, with 14 bases between. Germline V lookup: CDR1 MNHEY, CDR2 SVGAGI. The CDR3 spans 13 residues. CDR3: CAIVRGSTDTQYF. As DNA, the CDR3 is TGTGCCATCGTCCGGGGTTCTACAGATACGCAGTATTTT.

This chain connects TRBV28 to TRBJ2-7; 8 bases line up with TRBD1. The V gene end was trimmed by 5 bases and the J gene end by 4 bases; junction bases not matched to a gene: 7. The CDR3 is 14 amino acids. Germline CDR1 MDHEN, CDR2 SYDVKM. Written as DNA, the CDR3 is TGTGCCAGCAGTCTGTCCGGGACAGGATACGAGCAGTACTTC. Translated, it gives CASSLSGTGYEQYF.

Details on this clone: Distinct nucleotide sequences in the sample also encode this CDR3. This chain uses TRBV19 with TRBJ2-7; 9 bases are shared with TRBD1. The V and J ends lost 3 bases and 4 bases, in that order; junction bases with no gene match: 4. Germline V CDR1 and CDR2: LNHDA, SQIVND (reference sequence). This CDR3 spans 14 amino acids. CDR3 sequence reads: CASSIGDRGYEQYF. The CDR3 DNA reads TGTGCCAGTAGTATTGGCGACAGGGGGTACGAGCAGTACTTC.

The rearrangement links TRBV14 to TRBJ1-4; possibly TRBD1 for D (5 bases). CDR1 and CDR2 from the germline V gene are SGHDN and FVKESK. This CDR3 has 14 residues. V was shortened by 2 bases and J by 8 bases, with 12 bases between the two germline ends. The CDR3 sequence: CASSQWGMEEKLFF. The CDR3 nucleotides read TGTGCCAGCAGCCAATGGGGCATGGAAGAAAAACTGTTTTTT.

This clone showed up just once. The V gene is TRBV7-8, the J gene TRBJ2-3, with TRBD2 matching over 8 bases. In germline, CDR1 is SGHVS, CDR2 FQNEAQ. The length of the CDR3 is 17 residues. Losses at the gene ends were 5 bases for V and 1 base for J; bases not matched to a gene: 11. CDR3 DNA: TGTGCCAGCAGCAGCAATAGCGGGATTTTGGGCACAGATACGCAGTATTTT. Its protein is CASSSNSGILGTDTQYF. Supplemented by reference TRBV7-8 and TRBJ2-3, the full variable domain reads GAGVSQSPRYKVAKRGQDVALRCDPISGHVSLFWYQQALGQGPEFLTYFQNEAQLDKSGLPSDRFFAERPEGSVSTLKIQRTQQEDSAVYLCASSSNSGILGTDTQYFGPGTRLTVL.

This chain connects TRBV7-2 to TRBJ2-1; TRBD2 matches 7 bases. CDR3 length equals 17 residues. V shed 2 bases and J 7 bases; nucleotides not matched to a gene: 14. Germline V lookup: CDR1 SGHTA, CDR2 FQGNSA. CDR3: CASSLRNVGGRANEQFF. CDR3 DNA: TGTGCCAGCAGCTTAAGAAATGTGGGGGGGAGGGCGAATGAGCAGTTCTTC.

The chain has TRBV11-2 and TRBJ2-1; possibly TRBD2 for D (6 bases). Germline assignment: CDR1 SGHAT and CDR2 FQNNGV. V lost 7 bases and J 5 bases, leaving 15 bases between the germline ends. The CDR3 spans 14 residues. The CDR3 protein is CASTPGGINNEQFF. CDR3 bases: TGTGCCAGCACCCCTGGCGGGATTAACAATGAGCAGTTCTTC.

This clone was seen once. The chain combines TRBV6-6 with TRBJ1-2; D remains unclear. The CDR3 has 12 amino acids. Germline values: CDR1 MNHNY, CDR2 SVGAGI (reference sequence). Trimming took 7 bases from V and 2 from J, leaving 8 bases between them. The DNA of the CDR3 is TGTGCCAGCACTGACGGGAACTATGGCTACACCTTC. Translation gives CASTDGNYGYTF.

With respect to this clone: No conserved phenylalanine or tryptophan ends this CDR3, so it is likely a read error. The DNA is omitted, as the CDR3 cannot be located on it reliably, and the CDR3 follows TCRdb's listing. J is TRBJ1-2 and V is TRBV20-1; the table's D call, TRBD1, was not checked against the DNA. CDR1 and CDR2 (germline): DFQATT, SNEGSKA (reference sequence). The CDR3 numbers 11 amino acids, ends counted. CDR3 in amino acids: CSATVALLGQK.

This chain links TRBV12-5 with TRBJ1-2; 9 bases are a match to TRBD1. V lost 4 bases, J lost 2 bases, and 14 bases stayed unmatched. The CDR3 runs to 18 residues. Germline loops: CDR1 LGHNT, CDR2 FRNRAP. The CDR3, as DNA: TGTGCTAGTGGTTCCCAAGCTCAGGGACAGGGTCTAAACTATGGCTACACCTTC. The encoded protein is CASGSQAQGQGLNYGYTF.

The sample holds one count of this clone. CDR3 nucleotide sequence: TGCGCCACCAAACTAGCGGGGCTCGGCACAGATACGCAGTATTTT. Protein product: CATKLAGLGTDTQYF. V is TRBV5-1 and J is TRBJ2-3; 10 bases are a match to TRBD2. The CDR3 loop spans 15 amino acids. The V gene end was trimmed by 9 bases and the J gene end by 1 base; junction bases not matched to a gene: 8. Germline-derived CDR1 and CDR2 are SGHRS and YFSETQ.

This clone was observed a handful of times. The V gene is TRBV27, the J gene TRBJ2-5; TRBD2 agrees at 12 bases. V lost 1 base to trimming and J lost 5 bases; unmatched junction nucleotides: 11. The CDR3 contains 18 residues. Germline loops: CDR1 MNHEY, CDR2 SMNVEV (reference sequence). The CDR3 DNA reads TGTGCCAGCAGTTTATTTCTAGCGGGAGGGCGCCCGCGGGAGACCCAGTACTTC. As protein: CASSLFLAGGRPRETQYF.

The chain links TRBV10-3 to TRBJ2-3, with a tentative D call TRBD1 (6 bases). CDR1 is ENHRY, CDR2 SYGVKD, per germline. Deletions cut 6 bases from V and 7 bases from J, with 20 bases between. CDR3 length: 15 amino acids. The CDR3, as DNA: TGTGCCATCAGCACCACAGGGCCCGGCACGAATACGCAGTATTTT. Protein product: CAISTTGPGTNTQYF.

This clone was seen once. V is TRBV18 and J is TRBJ2-5, with D perhaps TRBD2 (6 bases). Germline values: CDR1 KGHSH, CDR2 LQKENI. Trimming left V 9 bases short and J 4 bases short, with 15 bases between. The CDR3 contains 13 residues. CDR3: CASRPGLSETQYF. The CDR3 nucleotides are TGTGCCAGTCGGCCGGGACTCTCAGAGACCCAGTACTTC.

This clone came up once. The chain couples TRBV7-3 to TRBJ2-3, with 7 bases lining up with TRBD2. From germline, CDR1 is SGHTA and CDR2 FQGTGA. CDR3 length equals 14 residues. V lost 2 bases and J lost 2; bases outside the gene matches: 1. CDR3 protein: CASSLGGVTDTQYF. Here the CDR3 DNA reads TGTGCCAGCAGCTTAGGGGGGGTCACAGATACGCAGTATTTT.

J is TRBJ1-1 and V is TRBV19; D possibly corresponds to TRBD1 (5 bases). The V gene's germline CDR1 is LNHDA and CDR2 SQIVND (reference sequence). The CDR3 has 12 amino acids. V was shortened by 8 bases and J by 4 bases, with 11 bases between the two germline ends. The CDR3 DNA sequence: TGTGCCAGTCGGCAGGGTGCCACTGAAGCTTTCTTT. This translates into CASRQGATEAFF.

This rearrangement joins TRBV28 to TRBJ1-2, with D possibly matching TRBD1 (5 bases). Germline CDR1 reads MDHEN; CDR2 reads SYDVKM. This CDR3 spans 13 amino acids. V gave up 8 bases and J gave up 2 bases, with 12 bases separating them. The CDR3 DNA sequence: TGTGCCAGCGGACTACAGGCAAACTATGGCTACACCTTC. Amino acid sequence: CASGLQANYGYTF.

V usage is TRBV5-1 and J usage is TRBJ2-2, with 12 bases that match TRBD1. Germline CDR1 is SGHRS and CDR2 is YFSETQ. After removal of 5 bases from V and 7 bases from J, the junction contained 9 bases not matched to a gene. There are 16 residues in the CDR3. In nucleotides, the CDR3 is TGCGCCAGCAGACCCGGGACAGGGGGCTTTGTCGGGGAGCTGTTTTTT. As protein: CASRPGTGGFVGELFF.